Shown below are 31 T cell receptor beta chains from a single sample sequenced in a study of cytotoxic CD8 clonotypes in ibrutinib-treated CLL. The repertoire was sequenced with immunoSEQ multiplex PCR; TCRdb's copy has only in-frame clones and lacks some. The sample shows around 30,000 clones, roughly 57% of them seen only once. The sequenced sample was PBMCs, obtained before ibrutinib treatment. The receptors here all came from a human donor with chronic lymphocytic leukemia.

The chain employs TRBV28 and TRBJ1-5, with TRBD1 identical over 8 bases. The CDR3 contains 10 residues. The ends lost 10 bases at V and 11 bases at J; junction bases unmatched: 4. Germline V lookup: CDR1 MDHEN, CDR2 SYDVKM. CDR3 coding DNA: TGTGCCATCGGGACAGGAACCCAGCATTTT. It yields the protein CAIGTGTQHF.

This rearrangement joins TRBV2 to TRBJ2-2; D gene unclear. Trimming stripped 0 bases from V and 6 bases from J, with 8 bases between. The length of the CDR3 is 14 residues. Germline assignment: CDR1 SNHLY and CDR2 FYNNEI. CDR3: CASSEALGPGELFF. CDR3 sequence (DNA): TGTGCCAGCAGTGAAGCGCTAGGGCCCGGGGAGCTGTTTTTT.

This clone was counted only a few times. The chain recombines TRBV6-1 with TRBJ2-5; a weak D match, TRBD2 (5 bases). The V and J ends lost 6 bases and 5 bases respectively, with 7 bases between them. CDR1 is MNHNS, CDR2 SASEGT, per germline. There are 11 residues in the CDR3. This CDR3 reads CASRGGETQYF. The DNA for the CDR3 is TGTGCCAGCAGGGGCGGGGAGACCCAGTACTTC.

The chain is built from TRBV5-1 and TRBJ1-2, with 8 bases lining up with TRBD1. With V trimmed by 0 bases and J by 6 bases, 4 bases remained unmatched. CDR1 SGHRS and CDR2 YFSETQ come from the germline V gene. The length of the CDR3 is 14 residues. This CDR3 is CASSLGTTGDGYTF. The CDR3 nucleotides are TGCGCCAGCAGCTTGGGGACGACAGGGGATGGCTACACCTTC.

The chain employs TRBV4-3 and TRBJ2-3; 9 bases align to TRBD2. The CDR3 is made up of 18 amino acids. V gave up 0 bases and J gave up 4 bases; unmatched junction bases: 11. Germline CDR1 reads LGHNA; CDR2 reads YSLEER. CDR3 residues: CASSQDGTFSGSADTQYF. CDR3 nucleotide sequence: TGCGCCAGCAGCCAAGATGGGACATTTAGCGGGAGTGCAGATACGCAGTATTTT.

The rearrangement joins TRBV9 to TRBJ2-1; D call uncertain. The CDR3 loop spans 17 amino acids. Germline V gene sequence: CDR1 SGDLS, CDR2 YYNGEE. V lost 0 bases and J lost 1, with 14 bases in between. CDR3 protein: CASSVEALVLSYNEQFF. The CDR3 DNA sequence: TGTGCCAGCAGCGTAGAGGCCCTAGTGTTGTCCTACAATGAGCAGTTCTTC.

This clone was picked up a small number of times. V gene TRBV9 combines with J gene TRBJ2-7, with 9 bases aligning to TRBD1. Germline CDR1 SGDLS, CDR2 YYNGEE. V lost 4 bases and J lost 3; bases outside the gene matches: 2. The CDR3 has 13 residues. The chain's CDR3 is CASSTGQGYEQYF. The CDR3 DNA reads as TGTGCCAGCAGCACGGGACAGGGCTACGAGCAGTACTTC.

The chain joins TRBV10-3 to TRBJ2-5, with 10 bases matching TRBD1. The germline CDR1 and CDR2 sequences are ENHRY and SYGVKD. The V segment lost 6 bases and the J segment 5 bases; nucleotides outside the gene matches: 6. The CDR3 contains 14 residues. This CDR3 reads CAISPGTGAETQYF. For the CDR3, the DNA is TGTGCCATCAGCCCCGGGACAGGGGCGGAGACCCAGTACTTC.

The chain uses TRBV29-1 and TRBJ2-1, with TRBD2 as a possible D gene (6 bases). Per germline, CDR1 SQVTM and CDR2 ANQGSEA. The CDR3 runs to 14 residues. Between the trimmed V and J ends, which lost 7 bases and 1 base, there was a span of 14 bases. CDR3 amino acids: CSAGTGLSYNEQFF. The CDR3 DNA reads TGCAGCGCCGGCACGGGACTTTCCTACAATGAGCAGTTCTTC.

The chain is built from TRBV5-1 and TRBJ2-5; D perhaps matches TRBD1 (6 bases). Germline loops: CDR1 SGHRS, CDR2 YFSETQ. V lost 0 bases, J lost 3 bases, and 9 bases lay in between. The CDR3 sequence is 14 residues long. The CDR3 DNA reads TGCGCCAGCAGCTTGGCCAACAGGGAAGAGACCCAGTACTTC. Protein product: CASSLANREETQYF.

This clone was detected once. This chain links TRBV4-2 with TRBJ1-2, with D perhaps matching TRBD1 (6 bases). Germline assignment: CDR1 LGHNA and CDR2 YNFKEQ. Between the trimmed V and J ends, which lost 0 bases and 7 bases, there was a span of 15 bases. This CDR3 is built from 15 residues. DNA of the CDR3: TGTGCCAGCAGCCAAGAATTTCACAGGGTGAGTGGCTACACCTTC. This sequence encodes CASSQEFHRVSGYTF.

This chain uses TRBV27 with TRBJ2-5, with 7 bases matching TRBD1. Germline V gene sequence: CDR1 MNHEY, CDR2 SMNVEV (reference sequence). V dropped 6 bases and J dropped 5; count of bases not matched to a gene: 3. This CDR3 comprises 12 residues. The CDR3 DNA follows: TGTGCCAGCAGAAGCAGGGGGGAGACCCAGTACTTC. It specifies CASRSRGETQYF.

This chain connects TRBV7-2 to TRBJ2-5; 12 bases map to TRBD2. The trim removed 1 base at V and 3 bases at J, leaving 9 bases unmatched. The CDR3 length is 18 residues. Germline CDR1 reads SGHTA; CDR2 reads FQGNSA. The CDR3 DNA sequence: TGTGCCAGCAGCTTAGTGCGACTAGCGGGGGCTAGGAAAGAGACCCAGTACTTC. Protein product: CASSLVRLAGARKETQYF.

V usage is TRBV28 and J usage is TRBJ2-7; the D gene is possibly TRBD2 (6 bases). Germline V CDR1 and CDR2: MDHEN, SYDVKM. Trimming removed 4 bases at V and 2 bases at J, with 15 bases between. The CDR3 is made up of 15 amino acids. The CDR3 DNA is TGTGCCAGCAGTTCCCCTACTTGGGAGGCCTACGAGCAGTACTTC. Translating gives CASSSPTWEAYEQYF. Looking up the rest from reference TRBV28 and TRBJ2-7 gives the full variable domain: DVKVTQSSRYLVKRTGEKVFLECVQDMDHENMFWYRQDPGLGLRLIYFSYDVKMKEKGDIPEGYSVSREKKERFSLILESASTNQTSMYLCASSSPTWEAYEQYFGPGTRLTVT.

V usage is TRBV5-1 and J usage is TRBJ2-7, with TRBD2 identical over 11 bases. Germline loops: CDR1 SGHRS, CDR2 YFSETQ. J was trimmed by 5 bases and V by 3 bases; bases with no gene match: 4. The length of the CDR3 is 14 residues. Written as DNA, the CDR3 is TGCGCCAGCAGCTCAGTACTAGCGGGGGACGAGCAGTACTTC. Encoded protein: CASSSVLAGDEQYF.

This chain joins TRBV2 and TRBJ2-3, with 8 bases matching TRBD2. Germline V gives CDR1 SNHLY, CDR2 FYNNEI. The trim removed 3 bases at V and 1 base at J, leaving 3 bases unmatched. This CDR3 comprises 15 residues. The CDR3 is CASSDYGRGTDTQYF. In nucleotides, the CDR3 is TGTGCCAGCAGTGATTACGGGAGGGGCACAGATACGCAGTATTTT.

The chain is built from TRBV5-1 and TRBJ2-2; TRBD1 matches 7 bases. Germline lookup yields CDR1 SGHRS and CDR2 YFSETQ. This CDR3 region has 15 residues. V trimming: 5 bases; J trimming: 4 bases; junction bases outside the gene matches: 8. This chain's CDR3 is CASRVPRTGTGELFF. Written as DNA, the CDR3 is TGCGCCAGCAGGGTGCCCCGGACAGGCACCGGGGAGCTGTTTTTT.

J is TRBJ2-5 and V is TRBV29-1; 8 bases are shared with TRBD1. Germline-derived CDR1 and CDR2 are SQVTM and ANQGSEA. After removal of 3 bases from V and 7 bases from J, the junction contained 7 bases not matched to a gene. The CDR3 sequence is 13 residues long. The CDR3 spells CSVEGTGLWTQYF. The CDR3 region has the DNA TGCAGCGTTGAGGGGACAGGATTATGGACCCAGTACTTC.

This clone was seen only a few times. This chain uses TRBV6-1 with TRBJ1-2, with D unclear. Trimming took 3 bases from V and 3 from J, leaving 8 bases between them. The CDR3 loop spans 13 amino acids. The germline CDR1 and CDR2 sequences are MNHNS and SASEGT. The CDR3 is CASSEVGYYGYTF. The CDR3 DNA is TGTGCCAGCAGTGAGGTAGGGTACTATGGCTACACCTTC.

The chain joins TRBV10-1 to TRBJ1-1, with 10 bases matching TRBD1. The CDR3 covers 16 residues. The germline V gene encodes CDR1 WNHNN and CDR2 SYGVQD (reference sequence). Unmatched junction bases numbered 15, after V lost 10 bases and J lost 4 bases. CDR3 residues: CATSYIRDRGPTEAFF. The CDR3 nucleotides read TGCGCCACAAGCTATATACGGGACAGGGGTCCCACTGAAGCTTTCTTT.

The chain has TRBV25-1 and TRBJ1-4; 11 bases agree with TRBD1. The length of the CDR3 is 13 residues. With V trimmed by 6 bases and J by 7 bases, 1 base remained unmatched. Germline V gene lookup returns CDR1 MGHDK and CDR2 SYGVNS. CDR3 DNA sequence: TGTGCCAGCAGGGACAGGGGGCTTGAAAAACTGTTTTTT. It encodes CASRDRGLEKLFF.

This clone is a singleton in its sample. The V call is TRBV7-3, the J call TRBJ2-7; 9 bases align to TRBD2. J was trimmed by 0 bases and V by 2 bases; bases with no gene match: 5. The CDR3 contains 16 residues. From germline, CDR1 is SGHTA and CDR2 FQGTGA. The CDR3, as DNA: TGTGCCAGCAGCTTAGTCCTAGCGGGACTCTCCTACGAGCAGTACTTC. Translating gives CASSLVLAGLSYEQYF.

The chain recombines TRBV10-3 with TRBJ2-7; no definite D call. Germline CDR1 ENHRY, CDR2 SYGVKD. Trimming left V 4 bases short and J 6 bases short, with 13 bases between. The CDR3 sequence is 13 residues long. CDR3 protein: CAISVTISREQYF. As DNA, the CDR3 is TGTGCCATCAGTGTTACGATTAGTCGCGAGCAGTACTTC.

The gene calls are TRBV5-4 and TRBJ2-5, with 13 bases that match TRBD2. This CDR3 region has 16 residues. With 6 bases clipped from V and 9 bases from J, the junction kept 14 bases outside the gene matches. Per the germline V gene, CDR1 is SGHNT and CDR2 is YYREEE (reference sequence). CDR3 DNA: TGTGCCAGCACCTTATATGGGACTAGCGGGGTCCGGGCCCAGTACTTC. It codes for CASTLYGTSGVRAQYF.

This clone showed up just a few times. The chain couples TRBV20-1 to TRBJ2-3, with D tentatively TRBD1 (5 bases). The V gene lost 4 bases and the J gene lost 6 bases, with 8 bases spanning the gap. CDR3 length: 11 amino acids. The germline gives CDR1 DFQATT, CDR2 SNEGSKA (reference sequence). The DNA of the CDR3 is TGCAGTGCTACACACAGGGATACGCAGTATTTT. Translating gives CSATHRDTQYF.

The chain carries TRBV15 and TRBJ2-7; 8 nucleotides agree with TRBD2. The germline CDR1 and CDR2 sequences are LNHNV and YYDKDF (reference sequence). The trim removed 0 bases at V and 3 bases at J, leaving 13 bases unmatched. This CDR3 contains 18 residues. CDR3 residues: CATSRELSGGSLGYEQYF. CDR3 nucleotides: TGTGCCACCAGCAGAGAATTGAGCGGGGGCTCCCTAGGCTACGAGCAGTACTTC.

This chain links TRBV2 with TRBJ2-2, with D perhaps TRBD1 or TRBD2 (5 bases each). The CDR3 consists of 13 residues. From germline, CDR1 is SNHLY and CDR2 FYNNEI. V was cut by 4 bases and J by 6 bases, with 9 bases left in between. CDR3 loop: CASSVRGAGELFF. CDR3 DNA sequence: TGTGCCAGCAGTGTGAGGGGAGCCGGGGAGCTGTTTTTT.

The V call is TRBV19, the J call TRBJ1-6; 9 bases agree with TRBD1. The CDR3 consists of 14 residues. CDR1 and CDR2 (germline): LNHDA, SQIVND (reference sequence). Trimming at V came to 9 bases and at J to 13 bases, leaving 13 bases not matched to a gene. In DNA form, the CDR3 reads TGTGCCAGCGCGGGACAGGGTTCCCTACTTCCCCTCCACTTT. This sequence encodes CASAGQGSLLPLHF.

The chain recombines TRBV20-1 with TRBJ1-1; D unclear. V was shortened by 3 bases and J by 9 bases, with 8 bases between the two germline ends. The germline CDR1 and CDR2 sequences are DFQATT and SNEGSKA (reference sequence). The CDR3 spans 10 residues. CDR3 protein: CSASFLKAFF. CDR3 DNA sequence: TGCAGTGCTAGTTTCCTTAAAGCTTTCTTT.

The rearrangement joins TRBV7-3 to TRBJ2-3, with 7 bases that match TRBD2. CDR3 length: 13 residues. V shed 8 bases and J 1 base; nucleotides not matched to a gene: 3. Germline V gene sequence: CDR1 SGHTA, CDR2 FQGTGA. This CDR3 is CASSAGGTDTQYF. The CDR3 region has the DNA TGTGCCAGCTCGGCGGGAGGCACAGATACGCAGTATTTT.

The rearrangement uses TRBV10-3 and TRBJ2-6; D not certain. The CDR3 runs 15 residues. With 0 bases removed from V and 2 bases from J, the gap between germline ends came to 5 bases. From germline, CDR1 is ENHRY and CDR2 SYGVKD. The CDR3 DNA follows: TGTGCCATCAGTGAGTCGGCAGCTGGGGCCAACGTCCTGACTTTC. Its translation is CAISESAAGANVLTF.